These T cell receptor beta chains were read from a single sample in a study of T cell responses to AZD1222 COVID-19 vaccine. Using immunoSEQ multiplex PCR, the repertoire was profiled, and TCRdb retains in-frame clones only, with some absent. Among 150,000 or so clones listed, 88% were seen once. Sequencing was performed on peripheral blood, taken on day 0 of AZD1222 vaccination. The receptors come from an adult in good health. Each CDR3 is given without its conserved first and last residue. The D gene is left open where the match is weak.

d_call v_call cdr3_aa
. TRBV11-3 ASSLARYQETQY
TRBD1 TRBV7-2 ASSLGQGIGYT
. TRBV19 ASTGHPLGISGNTIY
. TRBV3-1/TRBV3-2 ASSQDSRISSYNSPLH
. TRBV7-6 ASSQGLPGSEQF
TRBD1 TRBV6-6 ASTPGQGHTEAF
. TRBV4-3 ASRSVAGNTIY
TRBD2 TRBV11-2 ASSFSGSSHEQF
TRBD1 TRBV29-1 SVVPGQGSYNEQF
. TRBV20-1 SASRYQELYNEQF
. TRBV6-2/TRBV6-3 ASSHPLRAENEQF
. TRBV10-2 ASSEGGINQPQH
. TRBV5-8 ASSFPGRGSSSEAF
. TRBV15 APGGESNQPQH
. TRBV7-6 ASSLVGGPGTEAF
. TRBV7-6 ASSSSVSNSGNTIY
TRBD2 TRBV7-9 ASTPDLAGAYNEQF
TRBD2 TRBV14 ASSQHSGSLTKNIQY
. TRBV9 ASSRFDRGAKNIQY
TRBD1 TRBV11-2 ASSLDGDRGTDTQY
. TRBV2 ASLRENTGELF
TRBD1 TRBV7-8 ASSLAAGGTEAF
TRBD1 TRBV6-2/TRBV6-3 ASSPGTANYGYT
TRBD2 TRBV5-1 ASSFTSGPNTGELF
. TRBV7-2 ASSLGPLGAGYT
. TRBV7-9 ASDRASGNTIY
. TRBV1 TSSQVTERAGGRTYEQY
TRBD1 TRBV18 ASSQDRNNSPLH
. TRBV5-5 ASSLADSNTGELF
. TRBV7-9 ASIGGSGANVLT
. TRBV19 ASSIPQRPYEQY
. TRBV2 AAGTEIQAD
TRBD2 TRBV7-3 ASSWTGGGETQY
TRBD1 TRBV7-3 ASSGTTGQGLWGEQF
. TRBV10-3 AISNGTLSGNTIY
. TRBV3-1/TRBV3-2 ASSPDLFADTQY
. TRBV19 AISTEPGNQPQH
. TRBV4-1 ASSHGSANTDTQY
. TRBV28 ASSLGRLSSGNTIY
. TRBV9 ASSGAKTVYGYT
. TRBV14 ASSQGQIYGYT
. TRBV6-4 ASATGNTIY
. TRBV5-1 ASTWGSGTEKLF
. TRBV6-5 ARRGRAVRTGELF
. TRBV12-1 ASSFGHGGETGSTAYEQY
. TRBV28 ASSLGGFMNTEAF
. TRBV28 ASSSSWGDAEAF
TRBD1 TRBV6-5 ASRRDRGRNQPQH
. TRBV20-1 SASWHNEQF
TRBD2 TRBV19 ASSIGGLASTDTQY
TRBD1 TRBV19 ASRDRGFEVGLSRSPLH
. TRBV14 ASSHGHSLGNSPLH